This entry concerns a single T cell receptor beta chain. Its matching antigen is unknown. These data are taken from a study of OX40 agonist ivuxolimab in advanced cancers. This CDR3 region has 13 residues. Per the germline V gene, CDR1 is SEHNR and CDR2 is FQNEAQ (reference sequence). V lost 5 bases to trimming and J lost 6 bases; unmatched junction nucleotides: 1. Using immunoSEQ multiplex PCR, the repertoire was profiled, and TCRdb retains in-frame clones only, with some absent. The sample lists tens of thousands of clones; around nine tenths were seen once. Study-wide points: Low normalized clonal expansion also occurred in some nonresponding patients.

Sequenced here: CD4+ or CD8+ T cells sorted from blood, sampled in a trial of the OX40 agonist ivuxolimab. The sequence was collected from an adult with an advanced solid tumor such as melanoma, head and neck, liver or kidney cancer. The V call is TRBV7-9, the J call TRBJ1-6; 7 bases match TRBD1. CDR3 in DNA: TGTGCCAGCAGCCGGGACAGTAATTCACCCCTCCACTTT. Amino acid sequence: CASSRDSNSPLHF.